The clone carrying this T cell receptor beta chain was counted at least ten times. The antigen remains undetermined. The sample originates from a study of metastatic and nonmetastatic thyroid tumors. Looking at the study overall: Across blood and tumor or nodule tissue, repertoires from malignant and benign thyroid patients were compared with one another.

The V gene lost 6 bases and the J gene lost 9 bases, with 21 bases spanning the gap. The CDR3 consists of 15 residues. CDR1 is DFQATT and CDR2 is SNEGSKA in the germline V gene (reference sequence). Study results and limitations: The study reportedly found significantly higher TCR beta diversity in malignant thyroid tumors than benign nodules, in blood and tumor.

Among the patients, none had received any treatment before thyroid surgery. Original processing notes: Using the CDR3 differences seen across clinicopathological groups, the authors built a distant-metastasis classifier for papillary thyroid cancer, which was meant to discriminate distant-metastatic patients. TCRdb re-called clones from the PCR reads using MiXCR. The V and J calls reflect TCRdb's pipeline rather than the authors' work. The table lists about 41,000 clones, less than 25% of them singletons. Sequenced input: tumor tissue. This receptor was taken from a female donor with papillary thyroid cancer or a benign thyroid nodule (not recorded which). Some clones in this sample may be carry-over from other donors' samples. The chain uses TRBV20-1 and TRBJ1-6; D unclear. The CDR3 DNA is TGCAGTGCCCTCGTAGACGGGGAATTAGGTTCACCCCTCCACTTT. It specifies CSALVDGELGSPLHF.